The rows below give T cell receptor beta chains drawn from one sample of a study of T cells in Graves' hyperthyroidism and ophthalmopathy. Using its own MiXCR run on the multiplex PCR reads, TCRdb lists one record per CDR3 protein. The data contain 250,000 or so distinct CDR3 sequences, approximately 15% of them singletons. The sequenced sample consisted of blood. The source of these receptors is a woman between 40 and 50 years old with Graves' hyperthyroidism that later progressed to Graves' ophthalmopathy. The CDR3 runs from the conserved cysteine through the conserved F or W. D genes are given only for firm matches. Where a row states a size, it is once, few, many or the class of an expanded clone; other rows omit it.

abundance: .
v_gene: TRBV6-5
d_gene: .
j_gene: TRBJ2-1
CDR3aa: CASSYSIIGSYNEQFF
CDR3nt: TGTGCCAGCAGTTACTCGATCATTGGATCCTACAATGAGCAGTTCTTC

abundance: .
v_gene: TRBV28
d_gene: TRBD1
j_gene: TRBJ2-6
CDR3aa: CASSTGTGNSGANVLTF
CDR3nt: TGTGCCAGCAGTACCGGGACAGGAAACTCTGGGGCCAACGTCCTGACTTTC

abundance: many
v_gene: TRBV7-2
d_gene: TRBD2
j_gene: TRBJ2-7
CDR3aa: CASSFRTSGRIYLYEQYF
CDR3nt: TGTGCCAGCAGCTTCCGGACTAGCGGGAGAATATACCTCTACGAGCAGTACTTC

abundance: many
v_gene: TRBV29-1
d_gene: TRBD2
j_gene: TRBJ2-5
CDR3aa: CSASGAGGPGETQYF
CDR3nt: TGCAGCGCCTCGGGAGCGGGAGGGCCGGGGGAGACCCAGTACTTC

abundance: .
v_gene: TRBV10-3
d_gene: .
j_gene: TRBJ1-1
CDR3aa: CATITTPNTEAFF
CDR3nt: TGTGCCACCATTACGACACCGAACACTGAAGCTTTCTTT

abundance: many
v_gene: TRBV28
d_gene: .
j_gene: TRBJ1-1
CDR3aa: CASSPRTNTEAFF
CDR3nt: TGTGCCAGCAGTCCCAGGACGAACACTGAAGCTTTCTTT

abundance: many
v_gene: TRBV7-9
d_gene: .
j_gene: TRBJ1-1
CDR3aa: CASSREGRIVGEYTEAFF
CDR3nt: TGTGCCAGCAGCAGGGAGGGCAGGATCGTCGGAGAGTACACTGAAGCTTTCTTT

abundance: many
v_gene: TRBV10-2
d_gene: .
j_gene: TRBJ2-2
CDR3aa: CASSEYRSNTGELFF
CDR3nt: TGCGCCAGCAGTGAGTACAGGTCGAACACCGGGGAGCTGTTTTTT

abundance: many
v_gene: TRBV6-1
d_gene: TRBD1
j_gene: TRBJ1-2
CDR3aa: CASSFIDRAGGYTF
CDR3nt: TGTGCCAGCAGTTTCATTGACAGGGCCGGCGGCTACACCTTC

abundance: many
v_gene: TRBV11-2
d_gene: .
j_gene: TRBJ1-1
CDR3aa: CASSPYGNTEAFF
CDR3nt: TGTGCCAGCAGCCCGTATGGGAACACTGAAGCTTTCTTT

abundance: many
v_gene: TRBV6-6
d_gene: .
j_gene: TRBJ2-6
CDR3aa: CASSYSSRGMTGANVLTF
CDR3nt: TGTGCCAGCAGTTACTCCAGCCGTGGTATGACTGGGGCCAACGTCCTGACTTTC

abundance: many
v_gene: TRBV20-1
d_gene: .
j_gene: TRBJ2-2
CDR3aa: CSARPFSRGTGELFF
CDR3nt: TGCAGTGCTAGGCCTTTTAGCCGGGGCACCGGGGAGCTGTTTTTT

abundance: .
v_gene: TRBV10-3
d_gene: TRBD1
j_gene: TRBJ2-7
CDR3aa: CAISDSGGSYEQYF
CDR3nt: TGTGCCATCAGTGATTCAGGGGGATCTTACGAGCAGTACTTC

abundance: many
v_gene: TRBV27
d_gene: TRBD2
j_gene: TRBJ2-1
CDR3aa: CASSPSGIGLTYNEQFF
CDR3nt: TGTGCCAGCAGTCCGAGCGGGATAGGACTAACCTACAATGAGCAGTTCTTC

abundance: .
v_gene: TRBV5-4
d_gene: .
j_gene: TRBJ2-5
CDR3aa: CASSLLAIRRKKLQETQYF
CDR3nt: TGTGCCAGCAGCTTGTTGGCAATAAGGAGAAAAAAATTACAAGAGACCCAGTACTTC

abundance: many
v_gene: TRBV28
d_gene: .
j_gene: TRBJ1-1
CDR3aa: CASSLSRIEAFF
CDR3nt: TGTGCCAGCAGTTTATCTAGGATTGAAGCTTTCTTT

abundance: many
v_gene: TRBV28
d_gene: .
j_gene: TRBJ1-3
CDR3aa: CASSQGTGNTIYF
CDR3nt: TGTGCCAGCAGCCAGGGAACTGGAAACACCATATATTTT

abundance: many
v_gene: TRBV7-9
d_gene: .
j_gene: TRBJ1-1
CDR3aa: CASSLFGFTEAFF
CDR3nt: TGTGCCAGCAGCTTATTTGGGTTCACTGAAGCTTTCTTT

abundance: many
v_gene: TRBV27
d_gene: TRBD1
j_gene: TRBJ2-1
CDR3aa: CASSLSLRDRSVEQFF
CDR3nt: TGTGCCAGCAGTTTATCGTTGAGGGACAGGTCGGTTGAGCAGTTCTTC

abundance: few
v_gene: TRBV5-4
d_gene: .
j_gene: TRBJ2-5
CDR3aa: CASSVPGPLQETQYF
CDR3nt: TGTGCCAGCAGCGTGCCGGGGCCCCTCCAAGAGACCCAGTACTTC

abundance: many
v_gene: TRBV9
d_gene: .
j_gene: TRBJ2-2
CDR3aa: CASSPLASNTGELFF
CDR3nt: TGTGCCAGCAGCCCGTTGGCTTCTAACACCGGGGAGCTGTTTTTT

abundance: .
v_gene: TRBV24-1
d_gene: TRBD1
j_gene: TRBJ2-1
CDR3aa: CATSVGTGGLAGVYNEQFF
CDR3nt: TGTGCCACCAGTGTTGGGACAGGGGGCCTAGCGGGAGTTTACAATGAGCAGTTCTTC

abundance: many
v_gene: TRBV7-9
d_gene: TRBD2
j_gene: TRBJ2-1
CDR3aa: CASSLVTSGRAGEQFF
CDR3nt: TGTGCCAGCAGCTTAGTCACTAGCGGGAGGGCCGGCGAGCAGTTCTTC

abundance: many
v_gene: TRBV18
d_gene: .
j_gene: TRBJ2-5
CDR3aa: CASSRLDGGQETQYF
CDR3nt: TGTGCCAGCTCACGCCTGGACGGTGGCCAAGAGACCCAGTACTTC

abundance: many
v_gene: TRBV6-6
d_gene: TRBD2
j_gene: TRBJ2-7
CDR3aa: CASSYSRGGASAGYEQYF
CDR3nt: TGTGCCAGCAGTTACTCCCGGGGAGGGGCTAGCGCAGGCTACGAGCAGTACTTC

abundance: few
v_gene: TRBV18
d_gene: TRBD1
j_gene: TRBJ2-7
CDR3aa: CASSPKPPGTGVYEQYF
CDR3nt: TGTGCCAGCTCACCGAAGCCTCCCGGGACAGGGGTATACGAGCAGTACTTC

abundance: many
v_gene: TRBV20-1
d_gene: TRBD2
j_gene: TRBJ2-7
CDR3aa: CSANYLAGPYEQYF
CDR3nt: TGCAGTGCAAACTATTTAGCGGGGCCATACGAGCAGTACTTC

abundance: .
v_gene: TRBV5-1
d_gene: .
j_gene: TRBJ2-1
CDR3aa: CASSLVWGENNEQFF
CDR3nt: TGCGCCAGCAGCTTGGTGTGGGGCGAAAACAATGAGCAGTTCTTC

abundance: many
v_gene: TRBV19
d_gene: TRBD1
j_gene: TRBJ2-2
CDR3aa: CASSMRLGTGNTGELFF
CDR3nt: TGTGCCAGTAGTATGCGTCTGGGGACAGGGAACACCGGGGAGCTGTTTTTT

abundance: .
v_gene: TRBV10-3
d_gene: .
j_gene: TRBJ1-1
CDR3aa: CAISESAGTEAFF
CDR3nt: TGTGCCATCAGTGAGTCCGCTGGCACAGAAGCTTTCTTT

abundance: .
v_gene: TRBV5-6
d_gene: TRBD1
j_gene: TRBJ1-2
CDR3aa: CASSPGTARANYGYTF
CDR3nt: TGTGCCAGCAGCCCCGGGACAGCTCGAGCTAACTATGGCTACACCTTC

abundance: many
v_gene: TRBV11-2
d_gene: TRBD1
j_gene: TRBJ2-7
CDR3aa: CASEDRAFYEQYF
CDR3nt: TGTGCCAGCGAGGACAGGGCATTCTACGAGCAGTACTTC

abundance: many
v_gene: TRBV7-9
d_gene: .
j_gene: TRBJ2-7
CDR3aa: CASSFRQAYEQYF
CDR3nt: TGTGCCAGCAGCTTCCGACAGGCCTACGAGCAGTACTTC

abundance: once
v_gene: TRBV28
d_gene: TRBD2
j_gene: TRBJ2-7
CDR3aa: CASSFRPSGRYEQYF
CDR3nt: TGTGCCAGCAGTTTCCGGCCTAGCGGACGCTACGAGCAGTACTTC

abundance: .
v_gene: TRBV13
d_gene: TRBD2
j_gene: TRBJ2-3
CDR3aa: CASSGLEREARTDTQYF
CDR3nt: TGTGCCAGCAGCGGCTTGGAGCGGGAGGCTCGCACAGATACGCAGTATTTT

abundance: many
v_gene: TRBV5-1
d_gene: .
j_gene: TRBJ2-1
CDR3aa: CASSSYNEQFF
CDR3nt: TGTGCCAGCAGTAGTTACAATGAGCAGTTCTTC

abundance: many
v_gene: TRBV30
d_gene: .
j_gene: TRBJ1-1
CDR3aa: CAWGGTEAFF
CDR3nt: TGTGCCTGGGGGGGTACTGAAGCTTTCTTT

abundance: many
v_gene: TRBV11-2
d_gene: .
j_gene: TRBJ2-5
CDR3aa: CASSRGGDPYQETQYF
CDR3nt: TGTGCCAGCAGCCGAGGTGGGGACCCGTACCAAGAGACCCAGTACTTC

abundance: many
v_gene: TRBV7-9
d_gene: .
j_gene: TRBJ2-2
CDR3aa: CASSSSGELFF
CDR3nt: TGTGCCAGCAGCTCGAGCGGGGAGCTGTTTTTT

abundance: many
v_gene: TRBV5-1
d_gene: .
j_gene: TRBJ2-3
CDR3aa: CASSISVRDTQYF
CDR3nt: TGCGCCAGCAGCATTAGCGTAAGAGATACGCAGTATTTT

abundance: many
v_gene: TRBV28
d_gene: .
j_gene: TRBJ1-1
CDR3aa: CASSFNREAFF
CDR3nt: TGTGCCAGCAGTTTTAACCGGGAAGCTTTCTTT

abundance: once
v_gene: TRBV3-1
d_gene: .
j_gene: TRBJ2-2
CDR3aa: CASSQAGSTGELFF
CDR3nt: TGTGCCAGCAGCCAGGCAGGGAGCACCGGGGAGCTGTTTTTT

abundance: .
v_gene: TRBV6-1
d_gene: .
j_gene: TRBJ1-5
CDR3aa: CATHGGLGNQPQHF
CDR3nt: TGTGCCACCCACGGGGGGTTAGGCAATCAGCCCCAGCATTTT

abundance: many
v_gene: TRBV10-2
d_gene: TRBD1
j_gene: TRBJ2-5
CDR3aa: CASRGQITETQYF
CDR3nt: TGCGCCAGCAGGGGACAGATAACAGAGACCCAGTACTTC

abundance: many
v_gene: TRBV7-9
d_gene: .
j_gene: TRBJ2-7
CDR3aa: CASSLARGPYEQYF
CDR3nt: TGTGCCAGCAGCTTAGCCAGGGGACCCTACGAGCAGTACTTC

abundance: many
v_gene: TRBV20-1
d_gene: TRBD2
j_gene: TRBJ2-7
CDR3aa: CSASGSGGGPHEQYF
CDR3nt: TGCAGTGCTAGCGGTTCCGGGGGAGGGCCCCACGAGCAGTACTTC

abundance: many
v_gene: TRBV4-2
d_gene: TRBD2
j_gene: TRBJ2-7
CDR3aa: CASSHVPGTSGRVSYEQYF
CDR3nt: TGTGCCAGCAGCCACGTCCCAGGGACTAGCGGGAGGGTCTCCTACGAGCAGTACTTC

abundance: .
v_gene: TRBV2
d_gene: TRBD1
j_gene: TRBJ1-2
CDR3aa: CASSETRGGAYGYTF
CDR3nt: TGTGCCAGCAGTGAAACGAGAGGGGGCGCGTATGGCTACACCTTC